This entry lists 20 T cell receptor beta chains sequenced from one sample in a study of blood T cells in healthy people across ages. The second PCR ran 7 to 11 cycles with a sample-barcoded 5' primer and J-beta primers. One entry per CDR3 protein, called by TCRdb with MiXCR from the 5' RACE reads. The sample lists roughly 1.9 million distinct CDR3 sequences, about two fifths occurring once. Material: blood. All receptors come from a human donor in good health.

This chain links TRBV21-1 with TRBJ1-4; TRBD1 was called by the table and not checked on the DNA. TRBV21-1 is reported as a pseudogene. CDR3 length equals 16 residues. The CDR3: CASTSVGTRRSEKLFF. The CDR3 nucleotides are TGTGCCAGCACCTCCGTGGGGACCCGGAGGTCGGAAAAACTGTTTTTT.

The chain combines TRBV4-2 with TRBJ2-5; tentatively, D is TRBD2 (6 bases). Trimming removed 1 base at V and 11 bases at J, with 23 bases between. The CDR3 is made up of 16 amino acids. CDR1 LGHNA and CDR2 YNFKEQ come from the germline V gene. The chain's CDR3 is CASSQGGAMGEDEQYF. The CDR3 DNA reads TGTGCCAGCAGCCAAGGCGGTGCGATGGGGGAGGATGAGCAGTACTTC.

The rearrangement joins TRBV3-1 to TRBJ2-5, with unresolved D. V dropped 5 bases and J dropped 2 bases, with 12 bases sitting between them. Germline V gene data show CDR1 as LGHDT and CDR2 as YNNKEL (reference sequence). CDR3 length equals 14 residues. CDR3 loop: CASSVLSEQETQYF. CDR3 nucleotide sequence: TGTGCCAGCAGCGTCCTAAGCGAACAAGAGACCCAGTACTTC.

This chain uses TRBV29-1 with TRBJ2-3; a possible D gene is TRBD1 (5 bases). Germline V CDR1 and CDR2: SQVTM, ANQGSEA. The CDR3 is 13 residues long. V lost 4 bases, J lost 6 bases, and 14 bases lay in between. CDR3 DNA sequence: TGCAGCGTTGGTCAGGGTGACGAGGATACGCAGTATTTT. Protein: CSVGQGDEDTQYF.

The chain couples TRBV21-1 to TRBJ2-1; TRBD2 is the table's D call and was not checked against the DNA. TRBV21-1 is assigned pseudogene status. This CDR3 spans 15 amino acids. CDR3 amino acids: CASRLSGGHHNEQFF. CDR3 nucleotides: TGTGCCAGCAGACTTAGCGGGGGGCACCACAATGAGCAGTTCTTC.

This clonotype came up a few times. CDR3 sequence: CASSPARQGTGELFF. CDR3 in DNA: TGTGCCAGCAGCCCAGCCCGACAGGGAACCGGGGAGCTGTTTTTT. This rearrangement joins TRBV7-8 to TRBJ2-2, with 7 positions matching TRBD1. Germline values: CDR1 SGHVS, CDR2 FQNEAQ. This CDR3 region has 15 residues. V gave up 5 bases and J gave up 5 bases; unmatched junction bases: 8.

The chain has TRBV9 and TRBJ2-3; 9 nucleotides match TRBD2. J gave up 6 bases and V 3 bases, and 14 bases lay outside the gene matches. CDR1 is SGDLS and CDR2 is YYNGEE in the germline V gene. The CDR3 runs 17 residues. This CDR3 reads CASSGRLAGARPDTQYF. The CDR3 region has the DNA TGTGCCAGCAGCGGACGATTAGCGGGGGCGCGGCCGGATACGCAGTATTTT.

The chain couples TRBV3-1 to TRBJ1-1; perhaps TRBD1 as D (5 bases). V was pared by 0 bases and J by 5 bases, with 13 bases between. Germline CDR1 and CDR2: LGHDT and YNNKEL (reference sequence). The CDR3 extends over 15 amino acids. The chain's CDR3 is CASSQDPTVRTEAFF. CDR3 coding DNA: TGTGCCAGCAGCCAAGATCCGACAGTTAGGACTGAAGCTTTCTTT.

DNA of the CDR3: TGTGCCAGCAGTTTCGCTCGGGAAACCGGGGAGCTGTTTTTT. It codes for CASSFARETGELFF. The V call is TRBV6-6, the J call TRBJ2-2, with a tentative D call TRBD2 (5 bases). There are 14 residues in the CDR3. Looked up from germline, CDR1 is MNHNY and CDR2 is SVGAGI (reference sequence). V was clipped by 4 bases and J by 5 bases, with 11 bases between them.

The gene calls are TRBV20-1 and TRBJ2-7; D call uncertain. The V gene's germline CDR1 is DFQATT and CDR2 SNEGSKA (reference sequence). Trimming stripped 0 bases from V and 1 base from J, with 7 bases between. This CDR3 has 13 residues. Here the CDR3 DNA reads TGCAGTGCTAGAGATGTCGGGTCCTACGAGCAGTACTTC. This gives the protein CSARDVGSYEQYF.

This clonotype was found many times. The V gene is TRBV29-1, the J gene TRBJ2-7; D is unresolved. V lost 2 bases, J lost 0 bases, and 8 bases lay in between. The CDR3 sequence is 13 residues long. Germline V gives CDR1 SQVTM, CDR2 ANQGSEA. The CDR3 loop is CSVETNLSYEQYF. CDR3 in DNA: TGCAGCGTTGAAACCAATCTCTCCTACGAGCAGTACTTC.

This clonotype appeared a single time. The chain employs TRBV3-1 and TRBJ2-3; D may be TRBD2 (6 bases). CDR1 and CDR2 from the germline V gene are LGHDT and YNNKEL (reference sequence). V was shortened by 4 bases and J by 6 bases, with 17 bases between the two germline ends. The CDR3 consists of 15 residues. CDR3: CASSPFPRRGDTQYF. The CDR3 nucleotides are TGTGCCAGCAGCCCCTTTCCCAGACGGGGGGATACGCAGTATTTT.

CDR3: CASSEEGWTGRYEQYF. The CDR3 DNA reads TGTGCCAGCAGTGAAGAGGGATGGACAGGGCGTTACGAGCAGTACTTC. The chain links TRBV2 to TRBJ2-7; 8 bases are a match to TRBD1. The CDR3 spans 16 residues. Germline CDR1 SNHLY, CDR2 FYNNEI. J was trimmed by 4 bases and V by 1 base; bases with no gene match: 9.

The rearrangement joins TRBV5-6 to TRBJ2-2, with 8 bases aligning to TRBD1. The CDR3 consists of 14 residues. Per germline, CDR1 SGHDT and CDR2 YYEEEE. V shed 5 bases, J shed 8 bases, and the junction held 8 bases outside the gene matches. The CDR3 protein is CASRRGTGRGELFF. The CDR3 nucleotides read TGTGCCAGCAGACGCGGGACAGGTCGTGGGGAGCTGTTTTTT.

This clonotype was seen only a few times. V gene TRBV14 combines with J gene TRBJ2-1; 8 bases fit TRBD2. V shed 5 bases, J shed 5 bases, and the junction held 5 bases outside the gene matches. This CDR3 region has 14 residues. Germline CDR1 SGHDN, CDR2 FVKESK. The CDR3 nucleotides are TGTGCCAGCAGCTCGGGACTAGAACACAATGAGCAGTTCTTC. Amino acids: CASSSGLEHNEQFF.

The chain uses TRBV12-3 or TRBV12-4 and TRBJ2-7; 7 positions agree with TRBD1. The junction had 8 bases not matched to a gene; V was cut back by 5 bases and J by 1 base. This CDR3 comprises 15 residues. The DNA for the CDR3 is TGTGCCAGCAGTCCAATCCCGGGACAGTCCTACGAGCAGTACTTC. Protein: CASSPIPGQSYEQYF.

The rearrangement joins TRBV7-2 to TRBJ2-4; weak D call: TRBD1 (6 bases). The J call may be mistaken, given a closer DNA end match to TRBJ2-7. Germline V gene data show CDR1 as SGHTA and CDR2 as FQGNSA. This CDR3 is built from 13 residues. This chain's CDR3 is CASSRDTTYEQYF. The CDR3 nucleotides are TGTGCCAGCAGCCGGGACACTACCTACGAGCAGTACTTC.

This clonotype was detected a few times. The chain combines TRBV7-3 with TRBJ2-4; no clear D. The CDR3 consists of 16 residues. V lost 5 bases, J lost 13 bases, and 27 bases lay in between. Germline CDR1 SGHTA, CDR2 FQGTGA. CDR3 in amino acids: CASSLGGMVGAKEQYF. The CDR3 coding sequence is TGTGCCAGCAGCCTCGGTGGGATGGTTGGAGCGAAAGAGCAGTACTTC.

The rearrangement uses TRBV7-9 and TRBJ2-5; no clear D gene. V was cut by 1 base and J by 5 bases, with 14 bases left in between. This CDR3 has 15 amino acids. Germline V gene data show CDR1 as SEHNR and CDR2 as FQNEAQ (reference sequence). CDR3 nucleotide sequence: TGTGCCAGCAGCTTAGAGGGAATTCTCATGGAGACCCAGTACTTC. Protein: CASSLEGILMETQYF.

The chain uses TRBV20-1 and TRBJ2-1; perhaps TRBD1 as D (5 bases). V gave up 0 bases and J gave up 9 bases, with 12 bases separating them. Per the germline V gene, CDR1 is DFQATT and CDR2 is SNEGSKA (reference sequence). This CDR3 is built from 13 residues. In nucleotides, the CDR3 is TGCAGTGCTAGAGATCAAAGGGGTGGTGAGCAGTTCTTC. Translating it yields CSARDQRGGEQFF.